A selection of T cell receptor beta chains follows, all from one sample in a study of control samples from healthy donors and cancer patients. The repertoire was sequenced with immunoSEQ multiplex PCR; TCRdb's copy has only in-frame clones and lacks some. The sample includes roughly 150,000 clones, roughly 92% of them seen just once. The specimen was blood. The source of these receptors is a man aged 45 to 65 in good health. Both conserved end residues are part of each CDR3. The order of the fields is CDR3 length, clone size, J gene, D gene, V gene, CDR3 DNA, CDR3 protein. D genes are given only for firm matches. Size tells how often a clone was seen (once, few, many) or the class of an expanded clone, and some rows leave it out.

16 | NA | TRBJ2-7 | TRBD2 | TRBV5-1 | TGCGCCAGCAGCCCCCGACTAGCGGGAGTCTCCTACGAGCAGTACTTC | CASSPRLAGVSYEQYF
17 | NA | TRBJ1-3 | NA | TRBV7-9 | TGTGCCAGCAGCTTAATTACCCCCGGGGGGTCTGGAAACACCATATATTTT | CASSLITPGGSGNTIYF
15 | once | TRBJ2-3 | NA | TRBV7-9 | TGTGCCAGCAGCCTACAGGACAGTAGCACAGATACGCAGTATTTT | CASSLQDSSTDTQYF
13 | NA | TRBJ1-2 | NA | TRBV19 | TGTGCCAGTAGTATCGGATCGCCCTATGGCTACACCTTC | CASSIGSPYGYTF
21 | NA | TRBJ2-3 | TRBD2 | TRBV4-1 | TGCGCCAGCAGCCAACGTATGGGGGGACTAGCGGGAGGGCCGGGCACAGATACGCAGTATTTT | CASSQRMGGLAGGPGTDTQYF
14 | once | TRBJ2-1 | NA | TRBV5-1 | TGCGCCAGCAGCTTGGGACAGACTTACAATGAGCAGTTCTTC | CASSLGQTYNEQFF
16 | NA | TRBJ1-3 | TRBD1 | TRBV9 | TGTGCCAGCAGCGTAAATAGGGGGCAAGAGGGAAACACCATATATTTT | CASSVNRGQEGNTIYF
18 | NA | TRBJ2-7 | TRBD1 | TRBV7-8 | TGTGCCAGCAGCGGACAGGGGGCCTCTAGCGGGGCCACCTACGAGCAGTACTTC | CASSGQGASSGATYEQYF
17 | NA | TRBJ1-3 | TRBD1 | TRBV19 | TGTGCCAGTAGTGGACTATCCGGGACAGGGCAAGGAAACACCATATATTTT | CASSGLSGTGQGNTIYF
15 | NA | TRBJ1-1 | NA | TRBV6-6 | TGTGCCAGCAGTTACTCGAACAGGGCGAACACTGAAGCTTTCTTT | CASSYSNRANTEAFF
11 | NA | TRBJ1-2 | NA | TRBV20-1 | TGCAGTGCTAGGGGGGACTATGGCTACACCTTC | CSARGDYGYTF
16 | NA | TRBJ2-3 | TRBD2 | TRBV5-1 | TGCGCCAGCAGCTTGGGGTTAGCGGGACCGGCAGATACGCAGTATTTT | CASSLGLAGPADTQYF
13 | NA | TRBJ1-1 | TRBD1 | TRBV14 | TGTGCCAGCAGCCTGTACAGGGGAGCTGAAGCTTTCTTT | CASSLYRGAEAFF
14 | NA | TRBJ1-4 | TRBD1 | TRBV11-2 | TGTGCCAGCAGCTTCCGACAGGGGGGGGAAAAACTGTTTTTT | CASSFRQGGEKLFF
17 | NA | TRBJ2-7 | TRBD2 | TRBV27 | TGTGCCAGCAGACGAACACTAGCGGGAGGAATCTTTATCCGGCAGTACTTC | CASRRTLAGGIFIRQYF
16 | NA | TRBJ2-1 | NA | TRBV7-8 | TGTGCCAGCAGCTCCCGGGGAGGTGCGGGTGGTAATGAGCAGTTCTTC | CASSSRGGAGGNEQFF
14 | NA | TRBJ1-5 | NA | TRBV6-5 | TGTGCCAGCCAGGGTTTCTATAGCAATCAGCCCCAGCATTTT | CASQGFYSNQPQHF
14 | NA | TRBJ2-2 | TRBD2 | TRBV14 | TGTGCCAGCAGCCCCATGCGGGGGGCCGGGGAGCTGTTTTTT | CASSPMRGAGELFF
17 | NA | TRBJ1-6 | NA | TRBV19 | TGTGCCAGTAGTATTAGAGGGACGGCCAGGGCAGGGACACCCCTCCACTTT | CASSIRGTARAGTPLHF
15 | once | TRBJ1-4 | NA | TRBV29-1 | TGCAGCGTTGAGTTCTCGGCTGCAACTAATGAAAAACTGTTTTTT | CSVEFSAATNEKLFF
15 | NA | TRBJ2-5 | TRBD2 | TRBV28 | TGTGCCAGCAGTTTTGTGGGAGGGCAGAAGGAGACCCAGTACTTC | CASSFVGGQKETQYF